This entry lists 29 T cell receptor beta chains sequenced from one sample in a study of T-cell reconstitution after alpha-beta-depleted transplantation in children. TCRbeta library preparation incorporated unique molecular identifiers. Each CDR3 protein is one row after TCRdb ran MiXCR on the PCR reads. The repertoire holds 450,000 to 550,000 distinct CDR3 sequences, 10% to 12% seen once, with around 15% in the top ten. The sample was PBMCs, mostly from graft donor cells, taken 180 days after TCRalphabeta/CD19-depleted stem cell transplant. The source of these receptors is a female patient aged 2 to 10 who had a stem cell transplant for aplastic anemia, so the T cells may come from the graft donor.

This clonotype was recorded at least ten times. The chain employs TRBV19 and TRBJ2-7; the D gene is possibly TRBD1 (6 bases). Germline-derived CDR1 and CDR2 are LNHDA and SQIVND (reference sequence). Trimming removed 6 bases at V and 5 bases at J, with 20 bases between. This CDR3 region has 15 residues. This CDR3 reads CASRAIDRPRDEQYF. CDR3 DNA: TGTGCCAGTAGAGCCATTGACAGGCCTCGGGACGAGCAGTACTTC.

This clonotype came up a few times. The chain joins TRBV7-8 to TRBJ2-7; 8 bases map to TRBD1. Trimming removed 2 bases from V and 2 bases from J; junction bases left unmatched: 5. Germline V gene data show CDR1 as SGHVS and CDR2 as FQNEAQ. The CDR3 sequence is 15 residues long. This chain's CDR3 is CASSLLDRATYEQYV. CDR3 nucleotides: TGTGCCAGCAGCTTATTGGACAGGGCGACCTACGAGCAGTACGTC.

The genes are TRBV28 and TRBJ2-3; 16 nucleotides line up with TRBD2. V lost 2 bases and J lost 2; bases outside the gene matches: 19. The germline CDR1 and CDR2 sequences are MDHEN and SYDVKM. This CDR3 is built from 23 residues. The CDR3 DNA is TGTGCCAGCAGTTTAGTTGACAGTCCCGGGACTAGCGGGAGGGCCCGTGCCACAGATACGCAGTATTTT. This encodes CASSLVDSPGTSGRARATDTQYF.

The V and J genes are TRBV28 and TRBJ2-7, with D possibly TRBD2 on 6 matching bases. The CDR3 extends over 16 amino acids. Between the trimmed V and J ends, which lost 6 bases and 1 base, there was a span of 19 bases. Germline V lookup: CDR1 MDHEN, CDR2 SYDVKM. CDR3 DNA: TGTGCCAGCAGGCCGGGACGGGGGACTGCATCCTACGAGCAGTACTTC. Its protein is CASRPGRGTASYEQYF.

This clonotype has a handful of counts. The CDR3 loop reads CSATSGVTTGELFF. CDR3 DNA sequence: TGCAGTGCCACTAGCGGGGTAACGACCGGGGAGCTGTTTTTT. The chain recombines TRBV20-1 with TRBJ2-2, with 10 bases lining up with TRBD2. CDR1 is DFQATT, CDR2 SNEGSKA, per germline (reference sequence). The CDR3 is made up of 14 amino acids. V lost 6 bases and J lost 5; bases outside the gene matches: 6.

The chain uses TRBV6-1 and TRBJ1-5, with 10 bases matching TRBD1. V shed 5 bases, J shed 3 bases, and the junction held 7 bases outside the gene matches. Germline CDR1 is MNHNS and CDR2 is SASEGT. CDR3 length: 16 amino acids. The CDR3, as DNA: TGTGCCAGCAGTAGGACAGGGGGTAAATACAATCAGCCCCAGCATTTT. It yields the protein CASSRTGGKYNQPQHF.

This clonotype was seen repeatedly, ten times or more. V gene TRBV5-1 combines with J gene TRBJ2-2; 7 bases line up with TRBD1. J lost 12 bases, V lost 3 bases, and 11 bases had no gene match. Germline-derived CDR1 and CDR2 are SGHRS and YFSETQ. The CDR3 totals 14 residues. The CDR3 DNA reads TGCGCCAGCAGCTCGGACAGGCCCCGACAACAGCTGTTTTTT. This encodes CASSSDRPRQQLFF.

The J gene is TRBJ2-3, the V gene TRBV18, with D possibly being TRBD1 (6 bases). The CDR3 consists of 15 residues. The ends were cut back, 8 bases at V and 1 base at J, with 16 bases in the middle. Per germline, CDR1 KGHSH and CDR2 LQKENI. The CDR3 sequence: CASLQGGKGTDTQYF. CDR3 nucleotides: TGTGCCAGCCTACAAGGGGGTAAGGGCACAGATACGCAGTATTTT.

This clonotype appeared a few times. This CDR3 reads CASSLAGRSELFF. For the CDR3, the DNA is TGCGCCAGCAGCTTGGCCGGGAGGTCGGAGCTGTTTTTT. This chain links TRBV5-1 with TRBJ2-2; 7 bases line up with TRBD2. Germline CDR1 is SGHRS and CDR2 is YFSETQ. The CDR3 sequence is 13 residues long. J lost 10 bases, V lost 0 bases, and 3 bases had no gene match.

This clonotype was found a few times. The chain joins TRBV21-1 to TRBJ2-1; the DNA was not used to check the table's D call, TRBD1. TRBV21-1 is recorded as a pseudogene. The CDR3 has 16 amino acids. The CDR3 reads CASSKVVTSRVCEQFF. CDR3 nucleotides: TGTGCCAGCAGCAAAGTGGTTACGAGCCGGGTGTGTGAGCAGTTCTTC.

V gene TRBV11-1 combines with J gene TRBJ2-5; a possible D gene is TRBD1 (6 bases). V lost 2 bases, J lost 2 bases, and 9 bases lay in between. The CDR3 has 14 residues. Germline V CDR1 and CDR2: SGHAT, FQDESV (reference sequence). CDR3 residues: CASSLRDKQETQYF. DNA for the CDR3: TGTGCCAGCAGCTTAAGGGACAAGCAAGAGACCCAGTACTTC.

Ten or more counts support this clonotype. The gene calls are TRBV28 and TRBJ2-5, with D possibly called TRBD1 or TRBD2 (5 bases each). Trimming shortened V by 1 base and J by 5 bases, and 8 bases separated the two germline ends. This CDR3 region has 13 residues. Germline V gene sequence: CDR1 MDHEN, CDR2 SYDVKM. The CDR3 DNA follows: TGTGCCAGCAGTTTATCAGGGAGCGAGACCCAGTACTTC. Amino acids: CASSLSGSETQYF.

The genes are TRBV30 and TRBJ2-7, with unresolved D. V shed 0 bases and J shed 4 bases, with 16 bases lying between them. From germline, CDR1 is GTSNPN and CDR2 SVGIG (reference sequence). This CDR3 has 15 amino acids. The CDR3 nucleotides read TGTGCCTGGAGTGTAGGCGGACCCTCAGTTTACGAGCAGTACGTC. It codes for CAWSVGGPSVYEQYV.

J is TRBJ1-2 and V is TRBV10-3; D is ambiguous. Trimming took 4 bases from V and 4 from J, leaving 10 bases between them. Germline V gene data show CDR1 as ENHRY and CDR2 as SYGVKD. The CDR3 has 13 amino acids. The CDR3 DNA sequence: TGTGCCATCAGTGTAGAGGGAAGCTATGGCTACACCTTC. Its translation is CAISVEGSYGYTF.

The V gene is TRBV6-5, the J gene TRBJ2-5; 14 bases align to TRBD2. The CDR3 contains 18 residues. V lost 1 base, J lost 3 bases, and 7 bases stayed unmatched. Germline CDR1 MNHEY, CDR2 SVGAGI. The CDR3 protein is CASSYFAGLAGVEETQYF. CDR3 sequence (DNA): TGTGCCAGCAGTTACTTTGCGGGACTAGCGGGAGTTGAAGAGACCCAGTACTTC.

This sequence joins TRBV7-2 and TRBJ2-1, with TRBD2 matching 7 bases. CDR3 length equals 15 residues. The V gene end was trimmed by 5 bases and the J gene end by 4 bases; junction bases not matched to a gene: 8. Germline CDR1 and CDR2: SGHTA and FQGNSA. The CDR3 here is CASSAGTTNYNEQFF. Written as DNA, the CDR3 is TGTGCCAGCAGCGCCGGGACTACGAATTACAATGAGCAGTTCTTC.

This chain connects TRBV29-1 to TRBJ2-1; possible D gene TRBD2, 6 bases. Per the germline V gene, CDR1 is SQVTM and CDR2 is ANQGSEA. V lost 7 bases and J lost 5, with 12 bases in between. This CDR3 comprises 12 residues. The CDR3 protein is CSAGTGNNEQFF. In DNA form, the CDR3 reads TGCAGCGCTGGGACTGGAAACAATGAGCAGTTCTTC.

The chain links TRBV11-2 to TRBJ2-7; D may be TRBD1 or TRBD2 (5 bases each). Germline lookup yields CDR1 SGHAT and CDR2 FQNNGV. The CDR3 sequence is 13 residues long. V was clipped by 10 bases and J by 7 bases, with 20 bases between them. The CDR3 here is CANSRDGSGEQYF. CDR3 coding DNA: TGTGCCAACTCTAGGGACGGAAGTGGAGAGCAGTACTTC.

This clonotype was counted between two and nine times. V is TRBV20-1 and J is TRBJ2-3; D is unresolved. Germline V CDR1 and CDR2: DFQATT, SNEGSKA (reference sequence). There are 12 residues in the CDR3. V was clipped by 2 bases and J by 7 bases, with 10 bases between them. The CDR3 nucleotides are TGCAGTGCTAGATTGGACCCCTATACGCAGTATTTT. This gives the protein CSARLDPYTQYF.

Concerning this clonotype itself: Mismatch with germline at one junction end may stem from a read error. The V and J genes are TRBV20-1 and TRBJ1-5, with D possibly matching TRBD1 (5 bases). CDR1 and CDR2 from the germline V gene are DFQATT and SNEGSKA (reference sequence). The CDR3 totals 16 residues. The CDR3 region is CCATGTPEGGNQPQHF. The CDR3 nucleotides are TGCTGTGCTACAGGTACCCCGGAAGGAGGCAATCAGCCCCAGCATTTT.

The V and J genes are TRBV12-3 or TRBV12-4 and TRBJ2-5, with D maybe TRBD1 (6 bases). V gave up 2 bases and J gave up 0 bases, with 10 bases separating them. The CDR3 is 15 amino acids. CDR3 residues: CASSLTGLYQETQYF. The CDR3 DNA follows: TGTGCCAGCAGTTTAACAGGGCTGTACCAAGAGACCCAGTACTTC.

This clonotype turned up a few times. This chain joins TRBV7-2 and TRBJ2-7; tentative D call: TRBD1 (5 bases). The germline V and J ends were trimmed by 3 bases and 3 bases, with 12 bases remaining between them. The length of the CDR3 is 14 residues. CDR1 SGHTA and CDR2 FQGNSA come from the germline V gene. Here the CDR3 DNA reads TGTGCCAGCAGCTTCGAAGGGGAAGGCTACGAGCAGTACTTC. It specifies CASSFEGEGYEQYF. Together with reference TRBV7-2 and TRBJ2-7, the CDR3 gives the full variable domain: GAGVSQSPSNKVTEKGKDVELRCDPISGHTALYWYRQSLGQGLEFLIYFQGNSAPDKSGLPSDRFSAERTGGSVSTLTIQRTQQEDSAVYLCASSFEGEGYEQYFGPGTRLTVT.

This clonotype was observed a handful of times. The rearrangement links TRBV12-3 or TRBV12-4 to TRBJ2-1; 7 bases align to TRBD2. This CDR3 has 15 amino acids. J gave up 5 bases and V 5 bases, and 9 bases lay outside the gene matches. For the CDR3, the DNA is TGTGCCAGCAGTCTCCCGCGGGACTATAACAATGAGCAGTTCTTC. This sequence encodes CASSLPRDYNNEQFF.

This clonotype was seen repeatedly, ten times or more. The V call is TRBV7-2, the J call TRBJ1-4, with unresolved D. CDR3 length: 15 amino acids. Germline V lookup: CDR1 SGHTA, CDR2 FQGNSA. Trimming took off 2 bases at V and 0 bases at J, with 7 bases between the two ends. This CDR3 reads CASSLWGATNEKLFF. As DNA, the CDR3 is TGTGCCAGCAGCTTATGGGGTGCAACTAATGAAAAACTGTTTTTT.

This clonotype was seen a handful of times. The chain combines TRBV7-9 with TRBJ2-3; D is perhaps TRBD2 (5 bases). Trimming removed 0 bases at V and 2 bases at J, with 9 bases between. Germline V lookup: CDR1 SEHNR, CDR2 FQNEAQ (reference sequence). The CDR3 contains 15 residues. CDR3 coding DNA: TGTGCCAGCAGCTTAGCGGGAGTACTCACAGATACGCAGTATTTT. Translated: CASSLAGVLTDTQYF.

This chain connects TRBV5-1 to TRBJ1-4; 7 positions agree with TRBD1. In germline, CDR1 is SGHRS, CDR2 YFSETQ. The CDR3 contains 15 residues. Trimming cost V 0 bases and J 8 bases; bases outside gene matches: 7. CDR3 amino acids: CASSLGTGFGEKLFF. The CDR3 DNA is TGCGCCAGCAGCTTGGGGACAGGATTCGGGGAAAAACTGTTTTTT. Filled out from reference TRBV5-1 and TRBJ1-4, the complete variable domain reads KAGVTQTPRYLIKTRGQQVTLSCSPISGHRSVSWYQQTPGQGLQFLFEYFSETQRNKGNFPGRFSGRQFSNSRSEMNVSTLELGDSALYLCASSLGTGFGEKLFFGSGTQLSVL.

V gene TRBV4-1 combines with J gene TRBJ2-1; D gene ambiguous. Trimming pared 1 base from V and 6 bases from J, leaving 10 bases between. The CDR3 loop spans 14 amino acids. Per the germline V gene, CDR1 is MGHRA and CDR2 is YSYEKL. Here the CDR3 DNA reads TGCGCCAGCAGCCAAGCCCTACTACCCAATGAGCAGTTCTTC. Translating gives CASSQALLPNEQFF.

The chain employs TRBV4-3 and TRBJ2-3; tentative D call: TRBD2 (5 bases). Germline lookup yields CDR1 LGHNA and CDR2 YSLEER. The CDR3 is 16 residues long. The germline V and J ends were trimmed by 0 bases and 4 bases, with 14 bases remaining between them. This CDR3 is CASSQEASLSADTQYF. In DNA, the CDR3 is TGCGCCAGCAGCCAAGAAGCTAGCCTATCAGCAGATACGCAGTATTTT.

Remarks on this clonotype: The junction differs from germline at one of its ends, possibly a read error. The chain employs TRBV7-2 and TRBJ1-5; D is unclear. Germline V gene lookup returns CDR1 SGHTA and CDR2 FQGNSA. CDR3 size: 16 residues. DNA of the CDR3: TGTGCCAGCAGCTTATATGACCGCCGGATCAATGAGCCCCAGCATTTT. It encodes CASSLYDRRINEPQHF.